The 10 T cell receptor beta chains below were found in one sample sequenced in a study of beta chain features in type 1 diabetes (dated by TCRdb to about 2018). Libraries came from the immunoSEQ multiplex PCR assay. The High Capacity cDNA Reverse Transcription Kit was used to reverse transcribe all of the isolated RNA, meaning that expressed TCRB transcripts were what got sequenced. TCRdb's version of the immuneACCESS table is confined to in-frame rearrangements and falls short of the full clone set. An unresolved V gene accounts for under half of the shortfall where checked; the remainder is of unknown origin. The sample records about 900,000 clones, 15% to 20% of which are singletons. The top ten clonotypes cover around 0.02% of the sample. The sequenced sample was naive CD4+ T cells from blood. The cell subset or site tag for this specimen amounts to: true naive CD4+ T cells. These receptors were taken from a woman between 18 and 29 years old in good health.

This chain links TRBV6-1 with TRBJ2-2; no reliable D call. CDR1 is MNHNS, CDR2 SASEGT, per germline. With 6 bases removed from V and 1 base from J, the gap between germline ends came to 9 bases. The CDR3 runs 14 residues. In DNA, the CDR3 is TGTGCCAGCAGCTCAACTCGGAACACCGGGGAGCTGTTTTTT. Translating it yields CASSSTRNTGELFF.

J is TRBJ2-7 and V is TRBV20-1; TRBD1 might be the D (5 bases). Germline V CDR1 and CDR2: DFQATT, SNEGSKA (reference sequence). Trimming removed 6 bases at V and 5 bases at J, with 11 bases between. The CDR3 totals 11 residues. The CDR3 reads CSARVMNEQYF. The DNA for the CDR3 is TGCAGTGCCAGGGTAATGAACGAGCAGTACTTC.

This clone has a handful of counts. The chain uses TRBV19 and TRBJ2-1; the match to TRBD2 covers 10 bases. J was trimmed by 11 bases and V by 6 bases; bases with no gene match: 10. The CDR3 has 14 amino acids. Germline V CDR1 and CDR2: LNHDA, SQIVND (reference sequence). CDR3 in amino acids: CASRTAGGPYKQFF. CDR3 DNA: TGTGCCAGTAGGACAGCGGGAGGGCCTTATAAGCAGTTCTTC.

This clone was detected only a few times. This rearrangement joins TRBV6-5 to TRBJ1-1; 9 bases match TRBD1. The CDR3 is 14 residues long. Germline values: CDR1 MNHEY, CDR2 SVGAGI. V was pared by 0 bases and J by 11 bases, with 7 bases of the junction left unmatched. In DNA, the CDR3 is TGTGCCAGCAGTTACTCGACGGGACAGGGAAGGGCTTTCTTT. This encodes CASSYSTGQGRAFF.

The rearrangement joins TRBV5-1 to TRBJ2-2; D is possibly TRBD2 (6 bases). This CDR3 has 15 residues. Germline V gene data show CDR1 as SGHRS and CDR2 as YFSETQ. The V and J ends lost 4 bases and 6 bases respectively, with 16 bases between them. Here the CDR3 DNA reads TGCGCCAGCAGCCCCGGAGGGTATAGTGCCGGGGAGCTGTTTTTT. This translates into CASSPGGYSAGELFF.

The CDR3: CASSYRDRSSGANVLTF. The DNA for the CDR3 is TGCGCCAGCAGCTACCGGGACAGGTCTTCTGGGGCCAACGTCCTGACTTTC. The chain recombines TRBV5-1 with TRBJ2-6, with 8 bases fitting TRBD1. This CDR3 is built from 17 residues. Germline V lookup: CDR1 SGHRS, CDR2 YFSETQ. V dropped 3 bases and J dropped 1; count of bases not matched to a gene: 6. The variable domain in full, completed from reference TRBV5-1 and TRBJ2-6, reads KAGVTQTPRYLIKTRGQQVTLSCSPISGHRSVSWYQQTPGQGLQFLFEYFSETQRNKGNFPGRFSGRQFSNSRSEMNVSTLELGDSALYLCASSYRDRSSGANVLTFGAGSRLTVL.

The rearrangement links TRBV6-6 to TRBJ1-5, with D unresolved. Trimming removed 7 bases at V and 2 bases at J, with 9 bases between. Germline CDR1 is MNHNY and CDR2 is SVGAGI (reference sequence). This CDR3 has 13 amino acids. The CDR3 DNA reads as TGTGCCAGCACAAGGAGAGGCAATCAGCCCCAGCATTTT. Its translation: CASTRRGNQPQHF.

This clone was seen a handful of times. V is TRBV7-2 and J is TRBJ1-2; the D is unclear. This CDR3 contains 13 residues. The germline V gene encodes CDR1 SGHTA and CDR2 FQGNSA. V shed 1 base and J shed 1 base, with 4 bases lying between them. The CDR3 region has the DNA TGTGCCAGCAGCTTAGACGTTAACTATGGCTACACCTTC. Protein: CASSLDVNYGYTF. The full variable domain, with the rest looked up from reference TRBV7-2 and TRBJ1-2, is GAGVSQSPSNKVTEKGKDVELRCDPISGHTALYWYRQSLGQGLEFLIYFQGNSAPDKSGLPSDRFSAERTGGSVSTLTIQRTQQEDSAVYLCASSLDVNYGYTFGSGTRLTVV.

The rearrangement joins TRBV9 to TRBJ2-3; D may be TRBD2 (6 bases). V lost 3 bases, J lost 2 bases, and 10 bases lay in between. Germline lookup yields CDR1 SGDLS and CDR2 YYNGEE. The CDR3 has 14 residues. The DNA for the CDR3 is TGTGCCAGCAGCGGAGCGGGTCTCACAGATACGCAGTATTTT. This gives the protein CASSGAGLTDTQYF.

V and J are TRBV7-9 and TRBJ2-7; D may be TRBD1 or TRBD2 (6 bases each). The CDR3 has 12 residues. The V gene's germline CDR1 is SEHNR and CDR2 FQNEAQ (reference sequence). The CDR3 sequence is CASSPLGGRIIV. CDR3 in DNA: TGTGCCAGCAGCCCCCTAGGGGGGAGAATCATCGTC.